This entry lists 21 T cell receptor beta chains sequenced from one sample in a study of T cells expressing NK-cell markers. For each CDR3 protein, TCRdb gives one entry from its re-call of the 5' RACE reads, without DNA. The listing contains more than 400,000 distinct CDR3 sequences. Sequenced: blood T cells: a sorted CD56 or NKG2C T cell subset, CD4+ or CD8+ T cells, or bulk PBMC T cells (not recorded which). The source is a woman aged 18-70 years in good health.

The chain employs TRBV7-2 and TRBJ2-1; TCRdb's D call, TRBD1, is unchecked because there is no DNA. Germline V gene data show CDR1 as SGHTA and CDR2 as FQGNSA. The CDR3 totals 15 residues. The CDR3 is CASSLVGGGDGEQFF. Based on the CDR3 plus reference TRBV7-2 and TRBJ2-1, the full variable domain is GAGVSQSPSNKVTEKGKDVELRCDPISGHTALYWYRQSLGQGLEFLIYFQGNSAPDKSGLPSDRFSAERTGGSVSTLTIQRTQQEDSAVYLCASSLVGGGDGEQFFGPGTRLTVL.

The chain joins TRBV23-1 to TRBJ2-7; TCRdb returns TRBD1, unconfirmable since there is no DNA. TRBV23-1 is an ORF, and what it does is uncertain. This CDR3 comprises 14 residues. CDR3 loop: CASSLCRGLGEQYF.

The rearrangement joins TRBV5-1 to TRBJ2-7. The V gene's germline CDR1 is SGHRS and CDR2 YFSETQ. This CDR3 is 13 amino acids long. CDR3 residues: CASSMGGWYEQYF.

V and J are TRBV13 and TRBJ2-3; checking the TCRdb D call of TRBD1 is not possible without DNA. This CDR3 spans 14 amino acids. Germline lookup yields CDR1 PRHDT and CDR2 FYEKMQ (reference sequence). This CDR3 is CASTPGGGGDTQYF.

The chain carries TRBV2 and TRBJ1-3. Per germline, CDR1 SNHLY and CDR2 FYNNEI. There are 16 residues in the CDR3. The CDR3: CASSEVTWSSGNTIYF.

The rearrangement joins TRBV6-2 or TRBV6-3 to TRBJ2-1. CDR3 length: 13 amino acids. Germline CDR1 and CDR2: MNHEY and SVGEGT. CDR3 residues: CAINSESYNEQFF.

The J gene is TRBJ2-1, the V gene TRBV20-1; TCRdb picks TRBD1, but there is no DNA to check that call. Germline V gives CDR1 DFQATT, CDR2 SNEGSKA (reference sequence). This CDR3 spans 14 amino acids. The CDR3 protein is CSPLGAGTYNEQFF.

V is TRBV7-2 and J is TRBJ2-1. CDR1 and CDR2 from the germline V gene are SGHTA and FQGNSA. This CDR3 has 11 residues. CDR3 amino acids: CASSLIGEQFF.

The gene calls are TRBV6-5 and TRBJ1-2. Germline V gene data show CDR1 as MNHEY and CDR2 as SVGAGI. This CDR3 is built from 16 residues. The CDR3 sequence: CASSSDPSDVNYGYTF.

The chain combines TRBV12-3 or TRBV12-4 with TRBJ2-1; TCRdb outputs TRBD1, but without DNA this stays unchecked. The CDR3 contains 15 residues. The CDR3 loop reads CASSSSGGHHDEQFF.

The CDR3 spells CASSQVGQETQYF. The chain combines TRBV4-3 with TRBJ2-5. Germline V gene lookup returns CDR1 LGHNA and CDR2 YSLEER. The CDR3 length is 13 residues.

This sequence joins TRBV5-4 and TRBJ1-1. Germline V CDR1 and CDR2: SGHNT, YYREEE (reference sequence). The CDR3 contains 13 residues. CDR3 in amino acids: CASSRTLGSEAFF.

The rearrangement links TRBV7-9 to TRBJ2-1; TCRdb outputs TRBD2, but without DNA this stays unchecked. Germline V gives CDR1 SEHNR, CDR2 FQNEAQ (reference sequence). The CDR3 is 12 amino acids. The CDR3 here is CAGEATGGLQFF.

The chain is built from TRBV7-8 and TRBJ2-7; TCRdb outputs TRBD2, but without DNA this stays unchecked. The CDR3 has 14 amino acids. The germline CDR1 and CDR2 sequences are SGHVS and FQNEAQ. CDR3 sequence reads: CASSLPGLLYEQYF.

The chain has TRBV6-5 and TRBJ2-1; the TCRdb D gene call, TRBD2, has no DNA to confirm it. Germline V lookup: CDR1 MNHEY, CDR2 SVGAGI. This CDR3 contains 15 residues. CDR3: CASSFRGSALIEQFF.

The chain combines TRBV7-3 with TRBJ2-5. The germline gives CDR1 SGHTA, CDR2 FQGTGA. The CDR3 contains 13 residues. The CDR3 sequence: CASSSFGQETQYF.

The J gene is TRBJ1-3, the V gene TRBV29-1. The CDR3 totals 12 residues. Germline CDR1 SQVTM, CDR2 ANQGSEA. The CDR3 region is CSVDYRVNTIYF. Combining the CDR3 with reference TRBV29-1 and TRBJ1-3 gives the whole variable domain SAVISQKPSRDICQRGTSLTIQCQVDSQVTMMFWYRQQPGQSLTLIATANQGSEATYESGFVIDKFPISRPNLTFSTLTVSNMSPEDSSIYLCSVDYRVNTIYFGEGSWLTVV.

The chain is built from TRBV5-4 and TRBJ2-2; TCRdb gives TRBD1 as the D gene, but with no DNA this cannot be confirmed. The CDR3 runs to 16 residues. Germline lookup yields CDR1 SGHNT and CDR2 YYREEE (reference sequence). The CDR3 protein is CASSTGQGANTGELFF. Filled out from reference TRBV5-4 and TRBJ2-2, the complete variable domain reads ETGVTQSPTHLIKTRGQQVTLRCSSQSGHNTVSWYQQALGQGPQFIFQYYREEENGRGNFPPRFSGLQFPNYSSELNVNALELDDSALYLCASSTGQGANTGELFFGEGSRLTVL.

CDR3 loop: CSGRLAGGNTIYF. The chain joins TRBV29-1 to TRBJ1-3. Looked up from germline, CDR1 is SQVTM and CDR2 is ANQGSEA. The CDR3 sequence is 13 residues long.

CDR3 sequence reads: CASSPRGTTDTQYF. The rearrangement uses TRBV11-3 and TRBJ2-3; TCRdb returns TRBD1, unconfirmable since there is no DNA. The CDR3 extends over 14 amino acids. Germline V gives CDR1 SGHNT, CDR2 YENEEA.

J is TRBJ2-2 and V is TRBV4-3. Germline CDR1 LGHNA, CDR2 YSLEER. CDR3 size: 14 residues. CDR3 residues: CASSEKGVTGELFF.